The sequence of this T cell receptor (beta chain) was determined in a study of T cells in Graves' hyperthyroidism and ophthalmopathy (dated by TCRdb to the late 2010s). About the investigation overall: To identify distinguishing TCR V-J signatures, a discovery cohort of about 95 patients was used, comprising 43 with Graves' ophthalmopathy and around 57 with stable Graves' hyperthyroidism. The roughly 91 discovery patients were randomly split 7:3 into training and test sets. Prospective prediction of ophthalmopathy was tested in an independent validation cohort consisting of roughly 19 hyperthyroidism patients and some 16 patients who later progressed to ophthalmopathy. The study also compared thyroid tissue and blood T-cell repertoires from roughly 6 Graves' hyperthyroidism patients. According to the paper, TCR Vbeta CDR3 sequencing was carried out on some 140 peripheral blood samples, which came from approximately 43 ophthalmopathy, around 74 hyperthyroidism and roughly 17 progressor patients. Following sampling, methimazole starting at 30 mg daily was given to hyperthyroidism patients, and high-dose intravenous methylprednisolone was given to ophthalmopathy patients. Here is what the overall study found, with its caveats: Sample size was not statistically predetermined, and blinding of investigators to group allocation was not performed. Ophthalmopathy was separated from stable hyperthyroidism by a 13 V-J signature model, with about 88% sensitivity and about 84% specificity obtained in cross-validation and 80%/75% obtained in testing. In validation, the model predicted progression to ophthalmopathy with 65% to 71% sensitivity and 72.22% specificity, a median of 6.5 months before onset. Most expanded thyroid clonotypes (frequency above 0.001) were also detected in blood, suggesting blood repertoires may reflect thyroid immune responses.

This clonotype has just one count. Its antigen is still unknown. Base qualities are missing; no much larger clone stands one base away. Single-read evidence is weak. Exclusion was applied to patients with uncontrolled infections, other autoimmune diseases, pregnancy or lactation. Diagnoses relied on clinical symptoms, serum thyroxine and TRAb, thyroid ultrasound and orbital computed tomography. Trizol reagent was used to extract total RNA, and RNA quality was then checked on an Agilent 2100 Bioanalyzer. The TCR beta CDR3 regions were amplified from RNA transcripts. For the first round of RT-PCR on the TCR CDR3, the HTBI primer set was used together with the Qiagen OneStep RT-PCR kit. Libraries were constructed in a second round of multiplex PCR, after which size selection and purification were carried out. Sequencing of the libraries was done on an Illumina HiSeq2000 using paired-end 100 bp reads. The paper's data handling went like this. Raw data were processed with SOAPnuke, discarding reads with adapters, uncalled bases, mean Phred below 15, or no exact constant-primer or identifier match. High-quality paired reads were merged using COPE v1.2.5, and each unique nucleotide sequence was defined as a clonotype. Clonotypes were aligned to IMGT TRBV, TRBD and TRBJ reference segments using MiTCR v1.1. Only V-J combinations with frequency above 0.0001, covering 99.2% of repertoires, were analysed. A TCS score was defined as the ratio of F50 (clonal expansion) to E x V (chaos), with BLOSUM62-based TCRdist applied between CDR3 peptides within each V-J. Welch's t-statistics and random forest reduced roughly 530 V-J features to 13, which were used in a naive Bayes classifier (R e1071). The similarity between thyroid and blood repertoires was quantified using the Morisita-Horn index. In TCRdb, the public reads were trimmed at Q25 with fastp and aligned with MiXCR, with productive beta chains retained. Every entry covers one CDR3 protein and lists the most common genes and DNA from its rows. TCRdb's processing, not the authors' own work, is the source of the V and J calls. The sample profile shows 480,000 or so distinct CDR3 sequences; 46% of them were found once. Together, the top ten hold roughly 45% of the sample.

This TCR derives from an adult woman with Graves' disease, either hyperthyroidism or ophthalmopathy (not recorded which). Sequencing was performed on peripheral blood or thyroid tissue (not recorded which).

The CDR3 protein: CASGGRLSDTEAFF. The DNA sequence is given as TGTGCCAGCGGAGGGAGGCTGTCGGACACTGAAGCTTTCTTT. Recombination joined TRBV25-1 with TRBJ1-1, with the D gene too uncertain to name. CDR1 and CDR2 are drawn from the germline V gene: MGHDK, SYGVNS. The CDR3 sequence holds 14 residues, the cysteine and phenylalanine included. Left in the record is the CDR3 DNA by itself, 42 bases read in frame from the first base. V is reduced by 8 bases and J by 3 bases, leaving a spacing of 16 bases between them.